A single sample is the source of the 17 T cell receptor beta chains below, sequenced in a study of blood T cell repertoires in COVID-19. TCRdb keeps only in-frame clones here, not all; method: immunoSEQ multiplex PCR. The repertoire includes under 80,000 clones, approximately 86% of them detected once, and roughly an eighth sits in the top ten. The sequenced material came from peripheral blood. The receptors come from a human donor in a cohort sampled during active COVID-19.

The V and J genes are TRBV2 and TRBJ2-7, with 10 bases aligning to TRBD1. The CDR3 is 15 residues long. The germline CDR1 and CDR2 sequences are SNHLY and FYNNEI. The junction had 4 bases not matched to a gene; V was cut back by 5 bases and J by 0 bases. CDR3 amino acids: CASSPRDRGSYEQYF. The CDR3 DNA reads as TGTGCCAGCAGTCCCCGGGACAGGGGCTCCTACGAGCAGTACTTC.

The chain is built from TRBV28 and TRBJ2-3; 9 bases fit TRBD2. Per germline, CDR1 MDHEN and CDR2 SYDVKM. With V trimmed by 8 bases and J by 4 bases, 13 bases remained unmatched. There are 16 residues in the CDR3. CDR3 in DNA: TGTGCCAGCCCTCCCCAGGGCGGGGGGGCCCCAGATACGCAGTATTTT. Translation gives CASPPQGGGAPDTQYF.

The chain combines TRBV19 with TRBJ1-5, with D tentatively TRBD1 (5 bases). Trimming shortened V by 10 bases and J by 2 bases, and 15 bases separated the two germline ends. CDR1 is LNHDA and CDR2 is SQIVND in the germline V gene (reference sequence). CDR3 length equals 14 residues. This CDR3 is CATNGGDGNQPQHF. The CDR3 DNA is TGTGCCACCAACGGAGGGGATGGCAATCAGCCCCAGCATTTT.

This chain joins TRBV4-3 and TRBJ2-2, with 8 bases matching TRBD1. The CDR3 spans 19 residues. Germline CDR1 and CDR2: LGHNA and YSLEER. V lost 0 bases to trimming and J lost 7 bases; unmatched junction nucleotides: 16. In DNA, the CDR3 is TGCGCCAGCAGCCAAGATTCAGCGACAGGGGACTTAGGGGACGGGGAGCTGTTTTTT. This gives the protein CASSQDSATGDLGDGELFF.

This clone was seen a handful of times. The V and J genes are TRBV7-9 and TRBJ1-3; no clear D. The CDR3 loop spans 15 amino acids. Germline lookup yields CDR1 SEHNR and CDR2 FQNEAQ (reference sequence). V shed 2 bases and J shed 0 bases, with 8 bases lying between them. This CDR3 reads CASSLSRSSGNTIYF. Written as DNA, the CDR3 is TGTGCCAGCAGCTTAAGCCGGAGCTCTGGAAACACCATATATTTT. Based on the CDR3 plus reference TRBV7-9 and TRBJ1-3, the full variable domain is DTGVSQNPRHKITKRGQNVTFRCDPISEHNRLYWYRQTLGQGPEFLTYFQNEAQLEKSRLLSDRFSAERPKGSFSTLEIQRTEQGDSAMYLCASSLSRSSGNTIYFGEGSWLTVV.

This chain links TRBV5-1 with TRBJ2-2; possible D gene TRBD1, 6 bases. Germline-derived CDR1 and CDR2 are SGHRS and YFSETQ. V lost 2 bases to trimming and J lost 5 bases, with 10 bases between them. The CDR3 spans 14 residues. CDR3 bases: TGCGCCAGCAGCTTTGTGGGACAAACCGGGGAGCTGTTTTTT. Protein product: CASSFVGQTGELFF.

V is TRBV18 and J is TRBJ2-1, with 9 bases aligning to TRBD1. Germline CDR1 is KGHSH and CDR2 is LQKENI. This CDR3 spans 13 amino acids. The J segment lost 6 bases and the V segment lost 4 bases, leaving 1 base of the junction unmatched. DNA for the CDR3: TGTGCCAGCTCACGGGGACAGGGCAATGAGCAGTTCTTC. Protein sequence: CASSRGQGNEQFF.

The chain links TRBV11-2 to TRBJ2-7, with D perhaps TRBD1 (5 bases). Germline V lookup: CDR1 SGHAT, CDR2 FQNNGV. CDR3 length equals 14 residues. Trimming took 0 bases from V and 2 from J, leaving 8 bases between them. As DNA, the CDR3 is TGTGCCAGCAGCTTAGAGGGGCCTACCTACGAGCAGTACTTC. This gives the protein CASSLEGPTYEQYF.

V and J are TRBV28 and TRBJ2-3; TRBD1 matches 8 bases. The CDR3 length is 14 residues. Germline CDR1 is MDHEN and CDR2 is SYDVKM. V shed 2 bases, J shed 5 bases, and the junction held 3 bases outside the gene matches. The CDR3 nucleotides read TGTGCCAGCAGTTTACAGGGGGCAGTAGATACGCAGTATTTT. It translates to CASSLQGAVDTQYF.

As DNA, the CDR3 is TGTGCCAGCAGTGATAGTTTGAACACCATATATTTT. It specifies CASSDSLNTIYF. V gene TRBV6-1 combines with J gene TRBJ1-3; D gene uncertain. Trimming removed 3 bases from V and 7 bases from J, with 7 bases in between. CDR1 is MNHNS and CDR2 is SASEGT in the germline V gene. This CDR3 comprises 12 residues.

This clone was picked up a small number of times. This chain joins TRBV4-3 and TRBJ1-5; D possibly corresponds to TRBD1 (6 bases). V gave up 0 bases and J gave up 7 bases, with 13 bases separating them. This CDR3 has 15 residues. The germline V gene encodes CDR1 LGHNA and CDR2 YSLEER. The DNA of the CDR3 is TGCGCCAGCAGCCAAGACCGAGGGGGTCAACAGCCCCAGCATTTT. This gives the protein CASSQDRGGQQPQHF.

V and J are TRBV11-3 and TRBJ2-7; TRBD1 matches 7 bases. CDR3 length equals 12 residues. The junction had 0 bases not matched to a gene; V was cut back by 4 bases and J by 3 bases. In germline, CDR1 is SGHNT, CDR2 YENEEA. The CDR3 is CASSYRGYEQYF. CDR3 nucleotides: TGTGCCAGCAGCTACAGGGGCTACGAGCAGTACTTC.

This sequence joins TRBV5-1 and TRBJ2-2; 7 nucleotides align to TRBD1. The CDR3 loop spans 13 amino acids. V lost 7 bases, J lost 2 bases, and 2 bases stayed unmatched. The germline V gene has CDR1 SGHRS and CDR2 YFSETQ. The DNA for the CDR3 is TGCGCCAGCCGGGACAGAAACACCGGGGAGCTGTTTTTT. It encodes CASRDRNTGELFF.

This chain joins TRBV6-2 or TRBV6-3 and TRBJ1-1, with D hard to call. CDR1 is MNHEY, CDR2 SVGEGT, per germline. Trimming removed 2 bases at V and 5 bases at J, with 9 bases between. CDR3 length equals 13 residues. This CDR3 is CASSYGVGTEAFF. CDR3 nucleotide sequence: TGTGCCAGCAGTTACGGAGTCGGAACTGAAGCTTTCTTT.

V usage is TRBV5-1 and J usage is TRBJ2-3, with a weak D call TRBD1 (5 bases). The CDR3 consists of 18 residues. With 4 bases removed from V and 3 bases from J, the gap between germline ends came to 24 bases. Germline CDR1 and CDR2: SGHRS and YFSETQ. The CDR3 DNA reads as TGCGCCAGCAGCCCTAAAGTAACTGGGGCCAGAGGAACAGATACGCAGTATTTT. As protein: CASSPKVTGARGTDTQYF.

This clone was detected only once. V and J are TRBV7-2 and TRBJ2-1, with D possibly matching TRBD1 (6 bases). The CDR3 has 13 residues. The V gene's germline CDR1 is SGHTA and CDR2 FQGNSA. Trimming took off 4 bases at V and 7 bases at J, with 11 bases between the two ends. CDR3 nucleotides: TGTGCCAGCAGCTCCCGAGGGGGTAATGAGCAGTTCTTC. The encoded protein is CASSSRGGNEQFF.

V usage is TRBV4-3 and J usage is TRBJ2-2; tentatively, D is TRBD2 (5 bases). The germline V gene encodes CDR1 LGHNA and CDR2 YSLEER. This CDR3 has 15 amino acids. V lost 1 base to trimming and J lost 1 base, with 7 bases between them. The CDR3 DNA reads TGCGCCAGCAGCCAAGGAGGAGGGAACACCGGGGAGCTGTTTTTT. It codes for CASSQGGGNTGELFF.